The T cell receptor (beta chain) described here comes from a study of cytomegalovirus exposure and HLA in healthy donors. V gave up 5 bases and J gave up 1 base, with 18 bases separating them. Germline CDR1 reads LNHNV; CDR2 reads YYDKDF (reference sequence). The CDR3 consists of 16 residues. Sequencing used immunoSEQ multiplex PCR; TCRdb keeps in-frame clones, though not all of them. The sample has 250,000 to 350,000 clones, approximately 88% seen once. This chain uses TRBV15 with TRBJ2-7, with D possibly TRBD2 on 6 matching bases. The sample taken for sequencing was PBMCs. This sequence was found in a woman under 30 in good health and CMV-seronegative. CDR3 region: CATSSPGSGKSYEQYF. CDR3 in DNA: TGTGCCACCAGCTCCCCTGGTAGCGGCAAATCCTACGAGCAGTACTTC.